This T cell receptor (beta chain) appears in the sequencing data of a study of OX40 agonist ivuxolimab in advanced cancers. The wider study: Dosing consisted of intravenous ivuxolimab at 0.01 to 10 mg/kg every 2 weeks. Partial responses, seen in three patients, involved one hepatocellular carcinoma and two cutaneous melanomas. Patients with prior anti-PD-1, anti-PD-L1 or anti-CTLA-4 therapy were eligible; roughly 40% had some. Regarding the study as a whole: There was clonal expansion of CD4+ and CD8+ blood T cells by week 6 at 0.1 to 3.0 mg/kg.

In regard to this clone: What it binds is not known.

Trimming cost V 0 bases and J 7 bases, with 13 bases left between them. Per germline, CDR1 SGHRS and CDR2 YFSETQ. The CDR3 is 14 residues long. The table came from immunoSEQ multiplex PCR; TCRdb's copy has only in-frame clones and leaves some out. The sample holds around 76,000 clones, over 80% seen once. This clonotype was obtained from an adult with an advanced solid tumor such as melanoma, head and neck, liver or kidney cancer. The gene calls are TRBV5-1 and TRBJ1-2; tentatively, D is TRBD1 (6 bases). The sample here was CD4+ or CD8+ T cells sorted from blood, taken in a trial of the OX40 agonist ivuxolimab. CDR3 sequence: CASSLAPGALGYTF. DNA of the CDR3: TGCGCCAGCAGCTTGGCCCCAGGGGCGCTTGGCTACACCTTC.